The text below deals with one TCR beta chain. Its target is unknown. The sample originates from a study of cytomegalovirus exposure and HLA in healthy donors. Researchers ran the PCR with 60 Vbeta and 13 Jbeta primers. Sequenced by immunoSEQ multiplex PCR; TCRdb stores in-frame clones only, minus some. This listing includes around 26,000 clones. General study points: Researchers reportedly found TCR beta sequences accurately predicted most subjects' HLA-A and HLA-B alleles.

Germline loops: CDR1 MNHEY, CDR2 SVGAGI. There are 13 residues in the CDR3. Trimming pared 2 bases from V and 4 bases from J, leaving 9 bases between. This chain joins TRBV6-5 and TRBJ2-7, with TRBD2 as a possible D gene (7 bases). The source material was PBMCs. The sequence was obtained from a male donor in good health and CMV-seropositive. The chain's CDR3 is CASSYEGGYEQYF. In DNA, the CDR3 is TGTGCCAGCAGTTACGAGGGGGGGTACGAGCAGTACTTC.